One sample yielded the 9 T cell receptor beta chains listed below, sequenced in a study of cytomegalovirus exposure and HLA in healthy donors. PCR used 60 Vbeta primers and 13 Jbeta primers. The repertoire was sequenced with immunoSEQ multiplex PCR; TCRdb's copy has only in-frame clones and lacks some. This listing includes tens of thousands of clones. The specimen was PBMCs. The origin of the receptors is a man in his thirties or forties in good health and CMV-seropositive.

On this clone itself: At one boundary the junction diverges from the germline segment, which might be a read error. V gene TRBV25-1 combines with J gene TRBJ2-7, with TRBD1 matching 11 bases. CDR1 and CDR2 (germline): MGHDK, SYGVNS. The CDR3 consists of 11 residues. CDR3 amino acids: CARSGTGGQYF. For the CDR3, the DNA is TGTGCCAGAAGTGGGACAGGGGGGCAGTACTTC.

This chain joins TRBV30 and TRBJ1-5; 10 positions agree with TRBD1. CDR3 length equals 13 residues. Germline values: CDR1 GTSNPN, CDR2 SVGIG (reference sequence). V lost 2 bases and J lost 8; bases outside the gene matches: 3. This CDR3 reads CAWSRQGAEPQHF. The CDR3 DNA follows: TGTGCCTGGAGTAGACAGGGGGCAGAGCCCCAGCATTTT.

Worth noting for this clone: At one boundary the junction diverges from the germline segment, which might be a read error. This CDR3 is also generated by other DNA sequences in the sample. In DNA form, the CDR3 reads TGTGCCAGTAAAAAACAGGGGGTGCAGACGAGCTCCTATAATTCACCCCTACACTTT. This translates into CASKKQGVQTSSYNSPLHF. The chain recombines TRBV19 with TRBJ1-6, with 8 bases fitting TRBD1. The germline V gene encodes CDR1 LNHDA and CDR2 SQIVND (reference sequence). The CDR3 runs 19 residues.

Comment on this clone: The sample holds other DNA sequences that translate to the same CDR3. The gene calls are TRBV18 and TRBJ2-7; TRBD1 matches at 8 bases. Trimming took 3 bases from V and 6 from J; bases not matched to a gene: 4. The germline gives CDR1 KGHSH, CDR2 LQKENI. CDR3 length: 13 residues. In nucleotides, the CDR3 is TGTGCCAGCTCACCCGGACAGGGTCGCGAGCAGTACTTC. Translated, it gives CASSPGQGREQYF.

The chain recombines TRBV5-1 with TRBJ1-4, with 7 bases lining up with TRBD1. Per germline, CDR1 SGHRS and CDR2 YFSETQ. Unmatched junction bases numbered 8, after V lost 0 bases and J lost 0 bases. The CDR3 is made up of 18 amino acids. The CDR3 DNA reads TGCGCCAGCAGCTTGGGGGGACAGCTCCTTGCAACTAATGAAAAACTGTTTTTT. Its translation: CASSLGGQLLATNEKLFF.

The chain carries TRBV6-5 and TRBJ1-4; 9 bases are a match to TRBD1. CDR3 size: 15 residues. V shed 7 bases, J shed 3 bases, and the junction held 6 bases outside the gene matches. The germline CDR1 and CDR2 sequences are MNHEY and SVGAGI. As DNA, the CDR3 is TGTGCCAGCAAGATGACAGGGGGTCCTAATGAAAAACTGTTTTTT. Residues: CASKMTGGPNEKLFF.

The rearrangement links TRBV2 to TRBJ2-7; the D is unclear. The length of the CDR3 is 17 residues. Germline V gives CDR1 SNHLY, CDR2 FYNNEI. Trimming removed 7 bases from V and 0 bases from J, with 22 bases in between. CDR3 amino acids: CASTNRPVQAVSYEQYF. The CDR3 DNA is TGTGCCAGCACTAACCGCCCGGTTCAGGCCGTCTCCTACGAGCAGTACTTC.

The chain carries TRBV5-1 and TRBJ1-1, with a possible D match to TRBD1 (6 bases). Germline assignment: CDR1 SGHRS and CDR2 YFSETQ. V gave up 4 bases and J gave up 4 bases, with 14 bases separating them. The CDR3 spans 14 residues. The CDR3 sequence: CASSIQGFSTEAFF. DNA of the CDR3: TGCGCCAGCAGCATACAGGGTTTTAGCACTGAAGCTTTCTTT.

The chain recombines TRBV29-1 with TRBJ1-2; D is undetermined. Germline values: CDR1 SQVTM, CDR2 ANQGSEA. The CDR3 runs 12 residues. Trimming removed 5 bases from V and 1 base from J, with 8 bases in between. CDR3 in amino acids: CSVSPFNYGYTF. The CDR3 nucleotides are TGCAGCGTTTCCCCATTTAACTATGGCTACACCTTC. Full variable domain (missing parts from reference TRBV29-1 and TRBJ1-2): SAVISQKPSRDICQRGTSLTIQCQVDSQVTMMFWYRQQPGQSLTLIATANQGSEATYESGFVIDKFPISRPNLTFSTLTVSNMSPEDSSIYLCSVSPFNYGYTFGSGTRLTVV.